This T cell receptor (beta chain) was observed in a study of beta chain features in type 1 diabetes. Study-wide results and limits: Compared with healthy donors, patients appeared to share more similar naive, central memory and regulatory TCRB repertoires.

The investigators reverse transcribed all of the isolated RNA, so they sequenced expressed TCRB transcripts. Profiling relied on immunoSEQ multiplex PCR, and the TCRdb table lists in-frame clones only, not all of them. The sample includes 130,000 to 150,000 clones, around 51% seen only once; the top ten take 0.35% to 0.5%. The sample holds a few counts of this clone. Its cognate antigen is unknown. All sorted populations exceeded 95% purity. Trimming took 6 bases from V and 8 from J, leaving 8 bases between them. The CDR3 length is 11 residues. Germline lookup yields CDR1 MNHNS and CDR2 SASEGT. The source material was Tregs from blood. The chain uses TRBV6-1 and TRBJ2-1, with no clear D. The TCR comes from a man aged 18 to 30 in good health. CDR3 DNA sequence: TGTGCCAGCAGCCGACGGGATGAGCAGTTCTTC. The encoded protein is CASSRRDEQFF.